One T cell receptor beta chain is described in this entry. Germline trimming cut 2 bases from V and 6 bases from J; bases unmatched to any gene: 4. Germline loops: CDR1 ENHRY, CDR2 SYGVKD. The CDR3 is 13 amino acids. This sample is drawn from a study of CD8 T cells in Susac syndrome. Reverse transcription used about 0.45 to 1 ug RNA and random hexamers. TCR beta CDR3 was amplified by immunoSEQ covering 54 Vbeta and 13 Jbeta. In TCRdb, the immunoSEQ multiplex PCR reads were re-called with MiXCR into one record per CDR3 protein. The sample records 150,000 to 200,000 distinct CDR3 sequences, roughly nine tenths being singletons. From blood CD8+ and CD4+ T cells, the TCR beta chain was sequenced. Patients with Susac syndrome met diagnostic criteria defined recently for definite or probable disease.

V and J are TRBV10-3 and TRBJ2-7; 7 bases map to TRBD1. The receptor was isolated from a human donor with Susac syndrome. The specimen was CD4+ T cells from PBMCs. The CDR3 here is CAISENTGVEQYF. CDR3 DNA: TGTGCCATCAGTGAGAACACAGGGGTCGAGCAGTACTTC.